This T cell receptor beta chain was sequenced in a study of siplizumab effects on memory and regulatory T cells. Assay used: immunoSEQ multiplex PCR; TCRdb lists only in-frame clones, some missing. The sample consists of fewer than 100,000 clones, 94% of them appearing once. This CDR3 is 13 amino acids long. CDR1 is MNHNY, CDR2 SVGAGI, per germline (reference sequence). Trimming pared 6 bases from V and 4 bases from J, leaving 12 bases between. The gene calls are TRBV6-6 and TRBJ1-2; weak D call: TRBD1 (6 bases). The receptor was isolated from a human donor in good health. The specimen was non-Treg CD4+ T cells sorted from blood. As DNA, the CDR3 is TGTGCCAGCAGCAGGGGACTCCCCTATGGCTACACCTTC. It specifies CASSRGLPYGYTF.